The 24 T cell receptor beta chains in this list originate from one sample, sequenced in a study of blood T cell repertoires in COVID-19. TCRdb's copy holds only in-frame clones and misses some; the assay was immunoSEQ multiplex PCR. The sample consists of about 430,000 clones, 80% to 90% of them appearing once. The sequenced material came from PBMCs or T cells enriched from blood (not recorded which). The source is a man aged 30 to 39 who had recovered from COVID-19.

The chain couples TRBV5-1 to TRBJ1-2, with 8 nucleotides matching TRBD1. V shed 0 bases and J 4 bases; nucleotides not matched to a gene: 5. Germline CDR1 is SGHRS and CDR2 is YFSETQ. CDR3 length equals 15 residues. The chain's CDR3 is CASSLGQGTLYGYTF. In nucleotides, the CDR3 is TGCGCCAGCAGCTTGGGACAGGGGACACTCTATGGCTACACCTTC.

The V call is TRBV27, the J call TRBJ2-1; TRBD1 matches 9 bases. With V trimmed by 5 bases and J by 8 bases, 10 bases remained unmatched. The length of the CDR3 is 15 residues. CDR1 is MNHEY and CDR2 is SMNVEV in the germline V gene (reference sequence). In DNA, the CDR3 is TGTGCCAGCAGTCCCGGGGACAGGGTGATGGATGAGCAGTTCTTC. Its translation is CASSPGDRVMDEQFF.

This clone has a handful of counts. This chain joins TRBV7-2 and TRBJ1-2; 10 bases align to TRBD1. CDR1 and CDR2 from the germline V gene are SGHTA and FQGNSA. The CDR3 covers 14 residues. V trimming: 2 bases; J trimming: 8 bases; junction bases outside the gene matches: 5. CDR3: CASSLTGQGLGYTF. The CDR3 DNA reads as TGTGCCAGCAGCTTAACGGGACAGGGGCTCGGCTACACCTTC.

The CDR3 is CATSEAPGQGGYTF. The CDR3, as DNA: TGTGCCACCAGTGAAGCTCCGGGACAGGGAGGCTACACCTTC. The chain uses TRBV24-1 and TRBJ1-2; 9 bases line up with TRBD1. This CDR3 region has 14 residues. Germline lookup yields CDR1 KGHDR and CDR2 SFDVKD. J was trimmed by 8 bases and V by 4 bases; bases with no gene match: 7.

The genes are TRBV28 and TRBJ2-5, with 8 bases lining up with TRBD1. The CDR3 consists of 14 residues. CDR1 is MDHEN and CDR2 is SYDVKM in the germline V gene. Trimming took 5 bases from V and 5 from J; bases not matched to a gene: 7. The CDR3 nucleotides read TGTGCCAGCAGTGCCTGGGACAGGACGGAGACCCAGTACTTC. Protein: CASSAWDRTETQYF.

This rearrangement joins TRBV10-3 to TRBJ2-5; D unresolved. This CDR3 is built from 11 residues. V was pared by 11 bases and J by 0 bases, with 7 bases between. Per the germline V gene, CDR1 is ENHRY and CDR2 is SYGVKD. The CDR3 DNA follows: TGTGCCTCAGGTAACCAAGAGACCCAGTACTTC. This sequence encodes CASGNQETQYF.

The gene calls are TRBV12-3 or TRBV12-4 and TRBJ2-2; D uncertain. This CDR3 region has 12 residues. The V gene lost 6 bases and the J gene lost 7 bases, with 9 bases spanning the gap. The CDR3 bases are TGTGCCAGCAGGATAGGAGTCGGGGAGCTGTTTTTT. It yields the protein CASRIGVGELFF.

The chain uses TRBV28 and TRBJ1-1; 8 bases match TRBD1. The CDR3 sequence is 15 residues long. V dropped 7 bases and J dropped 1; count of bases not matched to a gene: 8. Germline-derived CDR1 and CDR2 are MDHEN and SYDVKM. The CDR3 loop reads CASKHGTGGNTEAFF. Written as DNA, the CDR3 is TGTGCCAGCAAACATGGGACAGGTGGGAACACTGAAGCTTTCTTT.

V gene TRBV10-3 combines with J gene TRBJ2-7; 7 bases align to TRBD1. CDR3 length: 14 residues. With V trimmed by 6 bases and J by 3 bases, 8 bases remained unmatched. Germline lookup yields CDR1 ENHRY and CDR2 SYGVKD. The DNA for the CDR3 is TGTGCCATCAGGGGCGACAGGGCATACTACGAGCAGTACTTC. Protein product: CAIRGDRAYYEQYF.

The CDR3: CASSQWPGQSPLHF. The CDR3 nucleotides read TGCGCCAGCAGCCAGTGGCCAGGGCAATCACCCCTCCACTTT. The genes are TRBV4-1 and TRBJ1-6, with D possibly matching TRBD1 (5 bases). V lost 3 bases, J lost 10 bases, and 13 bases lay in between. This CDR3 spans 14 amino acids. From germline, CDR1 is MGHRA and CDR2 YSYEKL.

The V gene is TRBV24-1, the J gene TRBJ2-5; 10 nucleotides line up with TRBD1. The germline gives CDR1 KGHDR, CDR2 SFDVKD. The length of the CDR3 is 14 residues. Trimming removed 9 bases from V and 4 bases from J; junction bases left unmatched: 7. CDR3 sequence (DNA): TGTGCCACCTCAGACAGGGGGCCACGAGAGACCCAGTACTTC. Translated, it gives CATSDRGPRETQYF.

The chain carries TRBV6-5 and TRBJ1-4, with D unclear. The V end lost 4 bases, the J end lost 12 bases, and 18 bases lay between the germline ends. Per the germline V gene, CDR1 is MNHEY and CDR2 is SVGAGI. The CDR3 contains 14 residues. DNA of the CDR3: TGTGCCAGCAGTTTCCCTGGCGGGATCCCCGAACTGTTTTTT. Amino acids: CASSFPGGIPELFF.

The J gene is TRBJ2-7, the V gene TRBV6-5, with D tentatively TRBD2 (7 bases). Deletions cut 4 bases from V and 5 bases from J, with 15 bases between. CDR1 MNHEY and CDR2 SVGAGI come from the germline V gene. There are 14 residues in the CDR3. DNA for the CDR3: TGTGCCAGCAGTTCTGGGGGGGGCGCGAACGAGCAGTACTTC. As protein: CASSSGGGANEQYF.

This clone was detected once. The chain carries TRBV7-8 and TRBJ2-7, with 12 bases aligning to TRBD2. V dropped 1 base and J dropped 8; count of bases not matched to a gene: 6. CDR1 is SGHVS, CDR2 FQNEAQ, per germline. The CDR3 has 15 amino acids. This CDR3 is CASSLGGLAGRKQYF. In nucleotides, the CDR3 is TGTGCCAGCAGCTTAGGCGGACTAGCGGGGAGGAAGCAGTACTTC. Supplemented by reference TRBV7-8 and TRBJ2-7, the full variable domain reads GAGVSQSPRYKVAKRGQDVALRCDPISGHVSLFWYQQALGQGPEFLTYFQNEAQLDKSGLPSDRFFAERPEGSVSTLKIQRTQQEDSAVYLCASSLGGLAGRKQYFGPGTRLTVT.

The J gene is TRBJ1-4, the V gene TRBV5-1, with 12 bases aligning to TRBD1. Germline trimming cut 4 bases from V and 7 bases from J; bases unmatched to any gene: 14. The CDR3 totals 18 residues. Per the germline V gene, CDR1 is SGHRS and CDR2 is YFSETQ. The CDR3 nucleotides read TGCGCCAGCAGCCGCGGGACAGGGGGCGCTTTGTTTCCTGAAAAACTGTTTTTT. Its protein product is CASSRGTGGALFPEKLFF.

This rearrangement joins TRBV28 to TRBJ1-5; D is ambiguous. Trimming shortened V by 2 bases and J by 3 bases, and 20 bases separated the two germline ends. In germline, CDR1 is MDHEN, CDR2 SYDVKM. The CDR3 runs 18 residues. The CDR3 nucleotides are TGTGCCAGCAGTTTACCCCAGTTCCGGACTGACTACAATCAGCCCCAGCATTTT. Amino acids: CASSLPQFRTDYNQPQHF.

The chain uses TRBV28 and TRBJ2-5; 7 positions agree with TRBD1. The CDR3 runs to 16 residues. The germline V gene encodes CDR1 MDHEN and CDR2 SYDVKM. Losses at the gene ends were 6 bases for V and 2 bases for J; bases not matched to a gene: 12. The CDR3 nucleotides are TGTGCCAGCAGGAACAGGGGAGTAAAATTTCAAGAGACCCAGTACTTC. Its protein is CASRNRGVKFQETQYF.

J is TRBJ2-7 and V is TRBV19; a possible D gene is TRBD1 (6 bases). V was clipped by 3 bases and J by 6 bases, with 12 bases between them. The CDR3 contains 13 residues. CDR1 is LNHDA, CDR2 SQIVND, per germline (reference sequence). CDR3 sequence (DNA): TGTGCCAGTAGTATGATTGGACAGACCGAGCAGTACTTC. Protein product: CASSMIGQTEQYF.

The rearrangement uses TRBV5-1 and TRBJ1-1; 7 bases match TRBD1. Unmatched junction bases numbered 4, after V lost 1 base and J lost 1 base. The CDR3 has 15 residues. Germline V gives CDR1 SGHRS, CDR2 YFSETQ. The CDR3 sequence is CASSLYGTANTEAFF. For the CDR3, the DNA is TGCGCCAGCAGCTTGTACGGGACAGCGAACACTGAAGCTTTCTTT.

V is TRBV11-2 and J is TRBJ2-3; weak D call: TRBD2 (5 bases). The V end was cut by 2 bases, the J end by 1 base, with 10 bases between. This CDR3 spans 15 amino acids. Germline V gene sequence: CDR1 SGHAT, CDR2 FQNNGV. CDR3 bases: TGTGCCAGCAGCTTATATGGGAGCGGCACAGATACGCAGTATTTT. It encodes CASSLYGSGTDTQYF.

This sequence joins TRBV9 and TRBJ1-1; possible D gene TRBD1, 6 bases. This CDR3 is 16 amino acids long. V lost 3 bases and J lost 4, with 19 bases in between. In germline, CDR1 is SGDLS, CDR2 YYNGEE. CDR3 sequence reads: CASSGRSRGAFTEAFF. CDR3 bases: TGTGCCAGCAGCGGTCGATCACGGGGGGCTTTCACTGAAGCTTTCTTT.

This clone has a single count. The chain has TRBV2 and TRBJ2-1, with 11 bases matching TRBD2. The CDR3 sequence is 18 residues long. Per the germline V gene, CDR1 is SNHLY and CDR2 is FYNNEI. J gave up 2 bases and V 5 bases, and 11 bases lay outside the gene matches. CDR3 region: CASSTTTSGSLTYNEQFF. In DNA form, the CDR3 reads TGTGCCAGCAGTACTACCACTAGCGGGAGTCTTACCTACAATGAGCAGTTCTTC. The whole variable domain, filled in from reference TRBV2 and TRBJ2-1, reads EPEVTQTPSHQVTQMGQEVILRCVPISNHLYFYWYRQILGQKVEFLVSFYNNEISEKSEIFDDQFSVERPDGSNFTLKIRSTKLEDSAMYFCASSTTTSGSLTYNEQFFGPGTRLTVL.

The chain uses TRBV7-2 and TRBJ2-3, with TRBD2 matching over 8 bases. The V segment lost 1 base and the J segment 5 bases; nucleotides outside the gene matches: 5. The CDR3 runs to 15 residues. The germline gives CDR1 SGHTA, CDR2 FQGNSA. CDR3 amino acids: CASSLGSGGLDTQYF. The CDR3, as DNA: TGTGCCAGCAGCTTAGGTTCGGGAGGGTTAGATACGCAGTATTTT.

The chain links TRBV2 to TRBJ1-5, with TRBD1 as a possible D gene (6 bases). The V gene's germline CDR1 is SNHLY and CDR2 FYNNEI. This CDR3 contains 15 residues. The V and J ends lost 7 bases and 5 bases respectively, with 18 bases between them. CDR3 region: CASTTEGQSDQPQHF. DNA for the CDR3: TGTGCCAGCACCACCGAGGGACAATCCGATCAGCCCCAGCATTTT.